The T cell receptor beta chain under discussion was sequenced for a study of T cells after yellow fever vaccination. Study details: Low-cell-number fractions were prepared with SMART-Seq v4 Ultra Low Input. Findings and caveats of the study: Just a small share of clonotypes turned up in the CD4 compartment as well as the CD8 compartment.

This clonotype occurred a few times. Its antigen remains unidentified. V was trimmed by 4 bases and J by 1 base, leaving 5 bases between them. Germline V gene lookup returns CDR1 SQVTM and CDR2 ANQGSEA. The CDR3 has 11 amino acids. Template-switching 5'RACE yielded the TCR cDNA; a universal primer site and UMIs were added in the process. TCRdb passed the 5' RACE reads through MiXCR, listing each CDR3 protein once. Of around 590,000 distinct CDR3 sequences in the sample, 9% to 15% were seen once. Sample: PBMCs, taken on the day of the yellow fever booster vaccination. The TCR sequence derives from a man aged 25 to 40 who received the YFV17D yellow fever vaccine. The chain uses TRBV29-1 and TRBJ2-7; D gene uncertain. CDR3 residues: CSVVSSYEQYF. The CDR3 region has the DNA TGCAGCGTTGTATCTTCCTACGAGCAGTACTTC.